This TCR beta chain came from a study of human thymus T cells. The V end lost 7 bases, the J end lost 1 base, and 10 bases lay between the germline ends. Germline CDR1 is LNHDA and CDR2 is SQIVND (reference sequence). The CDR3 is 14 amino acids. Donation came from healthy Finnish infants having corrective surgery for congenital heart defects. Half of the eight donors gave about 0.5-1 mL blood during surgery. No fixed cell number was used; all available blood leukocytes supplied DNA. The table came from immunoSEQ multiplex PCR; TCRdb's copy has only in-frame clones and leaves some out. The table includes tens of thousands of clones, 94% detected once.

This chain uses TRBV19 with TRBJ2-2, with D tentatively TRBD1 (6 bases). The origin of this receptor is a boy under two years old with a congenital heart defect but otherwise immunologically healthy. Sequencing was done on a sample of blood. DNA of the CDR3: TGTGCCAGTACCCAGGGGAGGAACACCGGGGAGCTGTTTTTT. This translates into CASTQGRNTGELFF.